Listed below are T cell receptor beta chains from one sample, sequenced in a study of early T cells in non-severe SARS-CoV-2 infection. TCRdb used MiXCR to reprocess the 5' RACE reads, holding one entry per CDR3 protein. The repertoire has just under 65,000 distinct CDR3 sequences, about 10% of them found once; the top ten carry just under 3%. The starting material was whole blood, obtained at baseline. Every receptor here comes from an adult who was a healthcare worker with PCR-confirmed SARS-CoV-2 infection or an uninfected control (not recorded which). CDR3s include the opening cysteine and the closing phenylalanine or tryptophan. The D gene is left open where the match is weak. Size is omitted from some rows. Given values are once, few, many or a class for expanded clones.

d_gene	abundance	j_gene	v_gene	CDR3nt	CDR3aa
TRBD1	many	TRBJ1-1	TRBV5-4	TGTGCCACGCGACCAGGGGGGGCTTTTGAAGCTTTCTTT	CATRPGGAFEAFF
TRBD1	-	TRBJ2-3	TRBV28	TGTGCCAGCAGGGACAGGGGGCAGGATACGCAGTATTTT	CASRDRGQDTQYF
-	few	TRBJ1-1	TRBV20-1	TGCAGTGCTCGAGAACTCCAGGCGCACACTGAAGCTTTCTTT	CSARELQAHTEAFF
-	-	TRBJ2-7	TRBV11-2	TGTGCCAGCAGCTTAGGCCGCTACGAGCAGTACTTC	CASSLGRYEQYF
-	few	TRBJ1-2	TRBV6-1	TGTGCCAGCAGTGAAGGGACAGCCCTCGGCTACACCTTC	CASSEGTALGYTF
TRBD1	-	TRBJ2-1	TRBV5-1	TGCGCCAGCAGCCCACAGGGGGTTGGTGCAAATGAGCAGTTCTTC	CASSPQGVGANEQFF
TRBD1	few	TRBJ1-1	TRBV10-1	TGCGCCAGCAGGTCCGGGACAGGAGAGCACACTGAAGCTTTCTTT	CASRSGTGEHTEAFF
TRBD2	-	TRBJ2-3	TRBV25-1	TGTGCCAGCCGGACTAGCGGGGCAGATACGCAGTATTTT	CASRTSGADTQYF
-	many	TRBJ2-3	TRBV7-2	TGTGCCAGCACTAGGGGGGGATACACAGATACGCAGTATTTT	CASTRGGYTDTQYF
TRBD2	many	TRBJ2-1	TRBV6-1	TGTGCCAGCTCAACTAGCGGGGGCTCCTACAATGAGCAGTTCTTC	CASSTSGGSYNEQFF
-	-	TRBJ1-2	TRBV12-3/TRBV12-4	TGTGCCAGCAGTTCCGGGAGGGGCCAAGGCTACACCTTC	CASSSGRGQGYTF
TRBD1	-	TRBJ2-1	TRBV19	TGTGCCAGTATGCTGACGGGGACAGGGGTTCGTTGGTCCTACAATGAGCAGTTCTTC	CASMLTGTGVRWSYNEQFF
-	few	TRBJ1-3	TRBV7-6	TGTGCCACCCTGGCTAAGGGGAACTCTGGAAACACCATATATTTT	CATLAKGNSGNTIYF
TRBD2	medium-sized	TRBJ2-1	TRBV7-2	TGTGCCAGCAGCTTAGGGGCGGGGCTAGCGGGCAATGAGCAGTTCTTC	CASSLGAGLAGNEQFF
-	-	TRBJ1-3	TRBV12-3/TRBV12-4	TGTGCCAGCAGGGGCAGGGGAAAAGGAAACACCATATATTTT	CASRGRGKGNTIYF
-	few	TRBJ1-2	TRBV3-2	TGTGCCAGCAGCCAAGGAGCTAACTATGGCTACACCTTC	CASSQGANYGYTF
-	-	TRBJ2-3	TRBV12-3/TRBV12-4	TGTGCCAGCAGTAAACTAGCTCATACGCAGTATTTT	CASSKLAHTQYF
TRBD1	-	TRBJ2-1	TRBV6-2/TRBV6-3	TGTGCCAGCAGTCGTACAGGGGTCGGCAATGAGCAGTTCTTC	CASSRTGVGNEQFF
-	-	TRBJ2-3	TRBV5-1	TGCGCCAGCAGCTTGGATGGGCTTACAGATACGCAGTATTTT	CASSLDGLTDTQYF
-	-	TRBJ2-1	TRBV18	TGTGCCAGCTCACCACAGGGAACCCCCTACAATGAGCAGTTCTTC	CASSPQGTPYNEQFF
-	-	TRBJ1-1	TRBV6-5	TGTGCCAGCAGTGCGGCGGGACGGGTGAACACTGAAGCTTTCTTT	CASSAAGRVNTEAFF
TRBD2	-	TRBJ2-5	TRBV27	TGTGCCAGCACTCCCCTGGGGGGGGGACAAGAGACCCAGTACTTC	CASTPLGGGQETQYF
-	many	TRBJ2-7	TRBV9	TGTGCCAGCAGCCCAGGGCTGGGGGACGAGCAGTACTTC	CASSPGLGDEQYF
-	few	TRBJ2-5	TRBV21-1	TGTGCCAGCAGCAAAGGGCAGGGTTCCCAAGAGACCCAGTACTTC	CASSKGQGSQETQYF
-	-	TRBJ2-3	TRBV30	TGTGCCTGGCGCCCCGATGTAGCAGATACGCAGTATTTT	CAWRPDVADTQYF
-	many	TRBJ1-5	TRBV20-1	TGCAGTGCTAGGCGGGCGGCGGATAGCAATCAGCCCCAGCATTTT	CSARRAADSNQPQHF
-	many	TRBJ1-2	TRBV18	TGTGCCAGCTCACCACCCACGAACCAGGGCGGGTTCTATGGCTACACCTTC	CASSPPTNQGGFYGYTF
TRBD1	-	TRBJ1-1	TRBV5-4	TGTGCCAGCAGCCCAGGTAGGGACAGGGGAGGAACTGAAGCTTTCTTT	CASSPGRDRGGTEAFF
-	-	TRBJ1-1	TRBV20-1	TGCAGTGCTAGCCTGAACACTGAAGCTTTCTTT	CSASLNTEAFF
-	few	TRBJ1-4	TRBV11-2	TGTGCCAGCAGCCCTTCGGCGGTGGCAACTAATGAAAAACTGTTTTTT	CASSPSAVATNEKLFF
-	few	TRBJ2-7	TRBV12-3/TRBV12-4	TGTGCCAGCAGTTTAGGGCCTAGCAGATCCTACGAGCAGTACTTC	CASSLGPSRSYEQYF
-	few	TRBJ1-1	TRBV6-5	TGTGCCAGCAGACCCACGCCAGGGCCGCGGGGCACTGAAGCTTTCTTT	CASRPTPGPRGTEAFF
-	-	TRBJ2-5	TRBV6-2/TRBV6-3	TGTGCCAGCGGCCACCGCCAAGAGACCCAGTACTTC	CASGHRQETQYF